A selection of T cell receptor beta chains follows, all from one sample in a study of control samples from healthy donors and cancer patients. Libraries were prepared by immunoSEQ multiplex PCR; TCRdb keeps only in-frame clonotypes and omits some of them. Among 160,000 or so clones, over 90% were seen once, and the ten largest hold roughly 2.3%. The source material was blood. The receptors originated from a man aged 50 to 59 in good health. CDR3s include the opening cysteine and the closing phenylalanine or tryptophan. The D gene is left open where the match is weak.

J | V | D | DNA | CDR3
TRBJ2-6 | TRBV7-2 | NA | TGTGCCAGCAGCCTGGTCGGGTTACTGGGGGCCAACGTCCTGACTTTC | CASSLVGLLGANVLTF
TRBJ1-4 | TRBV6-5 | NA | TGTGCCAGCAGCTATCAGCCTAATGAAAAACTGTTTTTT | CASSYQPNEKLFF
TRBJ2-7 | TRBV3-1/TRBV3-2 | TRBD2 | TGTGCCAGCAGCCAAGTCACACTAGCGGGAGGCTACGAGCAGTACTTC | CASSQVTLAGGYEQYF
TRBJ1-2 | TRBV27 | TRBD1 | TGTGCCAGCAGTTTGACAGGGAGCGTCGGCTACACCTTC | CASSLTGSVGYTF
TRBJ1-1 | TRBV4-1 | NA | TGCGCCAGCAGCCAAGAGTGGGGGAACACTGAAGCTTTCTTT | CASSQEWGNTEAFF
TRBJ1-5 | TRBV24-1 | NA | TGTGCCACCTTTGCAGGGCAAGAGTGCCGACAGCCCCAGCATTTT | CATFAGQECRQPQHF
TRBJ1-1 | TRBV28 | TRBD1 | TGTGCCAGCACTCCTACAGGGGGCAACACTGAAGCTTTCTTT | CASTPTGGNTEAFF
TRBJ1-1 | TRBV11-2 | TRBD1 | TGTGCCAGCAGCTCCACCGGGACAGTTAACACTGAAGCTTTCTTT | CASSSTGTVNTEAFF
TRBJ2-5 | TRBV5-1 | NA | TGCGCCAGCAGCCCCGGGCCATCCAACGAAGAGACCCAGTACTTC | CASSPGPSNEETQYF
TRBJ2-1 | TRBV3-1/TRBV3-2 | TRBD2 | TGTGCCAGCAGCTACAGGTCGGGCGGGAGGGATGAGCAGTTCTTC | CASSYRSGGRDEQFF
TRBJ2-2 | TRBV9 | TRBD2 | TGTGCCAGCAGCGCAAGACTAGCGGACACCGGGGAGCTGTTTTTT | CASSARLADTGELFF
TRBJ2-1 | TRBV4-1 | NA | TGCGCCAGCAGCCAAGACCGAGGGTTCGATATAAATGAGCAGTTCTTC | CASSQDRGFDINEQFF
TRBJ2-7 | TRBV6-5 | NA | TGTGCCAGCACGAGGGTAAGCCCGTACGAGCAGTACTTC | CASTRVSPYEQYF
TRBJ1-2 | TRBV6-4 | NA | TGTGCCAGCAGTGACTCCAGTAACGGCCGCTATGGCTACACCTTC | CASSDSSNGRYGYTF
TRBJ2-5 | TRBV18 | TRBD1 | TGTGCCAGCTCACCACCGACAGGGTTAGGGGAGACCCAGTACTTC | CASSPPTGLGETQYF